Below, 9 T cell receptor beta chains from the same sample are listed, as sequenced in a study of T cell clonality in common variable immunodeficiency. Study outcomes and limitations: In common variable immunodeficiency, TCR beta chains reportedly carried fewer deletions and N-nucleotide insertions.

TCRdb keeps only in-frame clones here, not all; method: immunoSEQ multiplex PCR. The specimen has roughly 30,000 clones, none found just once. Their antigen targets remain unknown. The sequenced sample consisted of peripheral blood mononuclear cells. These receptors were collected from a human donor with common variable immunodeficiency.

With respect to this clone: Read coverage stops 3 residues before the CDR3 terminus; the germline J gene supplies the remainder. This chain joins TRBV7-9 and TRBJ2-1; maybe TRBD1 (6 bases). The CDR3 sequence is 14 residues long. V lost 5 bases and J lost 0, with 8 bases in between. CDR1 and CDR2 (germline): SEHNR, FQNEAQ (reference sequence). The CDR3 region is CASSRTDSYNEQFF. Incomplete CDR3 DNA: TGTGCCAGCAGCCGGACAGACTCCTACAATGAG.

Concerning this clone: A junction boundary mismatches the germline segment, possibly from a read error. The read is 3 residues too short to cover the CDR3 end, so that end is filled in from the germline J gene. The rearrangement uses TRBV7-6 and TRBJ2-1; 8 bases are a match to TRBD1. Germline lookup yields CDR1 SGHVS and CDR2 FNYEAQ. This CDR3 contains 18 residues. CDR3 DNA (partial): TGTGCTAGCAGCTTAATCGTCGTGGACAGGGCTATCGGGGATGAG. It yields the protein CASSLIVVDRAIGDE. The CDR3 as a whole reads CASSLIVVDRAIGDEQFF.

This clone was detected many times. The read ends 3 residues before the CDR3 terminus; that terminus is restored from the germline J gene. The chain recombines TRBV7-9 with TRBJ1-1, with 10 nucleotides matching TRBD1. Germline V gene data show CDR1 as SEHNR and CDR2 as FQNEAQ (reference sequence). The CDR3 totals 15 residues. The J segment lost 2 bases and the V segment lost 4 bases, leaving 4 bases of the junction unmatched. The part of the CDR3 DNA that was read is TGTGCCAGCAGCTGGAGGACAGGGGGAAACACTGAA. This codes for CASSWRTGGNTE. The entire CDR3 protein is CASSWRTGGNTEAFF.

This clone appeared many times. The read finishes 3 residues shy of the CDR3 end, and the germline J gene is used to complete it. This sequence joins TRBV20-1 and TRBJ1-2; tentatively, D is TRBD1 (5 bases). Germline lookup yields CDR1 DFQATT and CDR2 SNEGSKA (reference sequence). This CDR3 is built from 12 residues. Partial CDR3 DNA: TGCAGTGCTAGAGATCCAGGGAAAGAC. Protein sequence: CSARDPGKD. The whole CDR3 region reads CSARDPGKDYTF.

At least ten counts were recorded for this clone. The read ends 3 residues before the CDR3 terminus; that terminus is restored from the germline J gene. The rearrangement links TRBV7-9 to TRBJ1-1; possibly TRBD1 for D (6 bases). Germline loops: CDR1 SEHNR, CDR2 FQNEAQ (reference sequence). This CDR3 has 14 amino acids. This chain's CDR3 is CASSSDLQGLRAFF. The covered CDR3 bases are TGTGCCAGCAGCTCCGACCTACAGGGTTTAAGG.

A note on this clone: The CDR3 goes on 3 residues after the read ends, and that part is filled in from the germline J gene. The gene calls are TRBV6-7 and TRBJ1-3, with unresolved D. TRBV6-7 is given ORF status, its function remaining uncertain. The CDR3 has 15 residues. Trimming removed 7 bases at V and 3 bases at J, with 16 bases between. The CDR3 reads CASIGGYNGGNTIYF. CDR3 DNA (partial): TGTGCCAGCATAGGCGGGTATAACGGTGGAAACACC.

This clone was seen at least ten times. The CDR3 here is CSARDGQGNTEAFF. CDR3 bases read: TGCAGTGCTAGAGACGGACAGGGGAACACTGAA. The chain has TRBV20-1 and TRBJ1-1; 8 nucleotides agree with TRBD1. The sequenced fragment ends 3 residues before the CDR3 boundary, so the rest is inferred from the germline J gene. V dropped 0 bases and J dropped 1; count of bases not matched to a gene: 1. The CDR3 spans 14 residues. Germline CDR1 is DFQATT and CDR2 is SNEGSKA (reference sequence).

The sample holds many counts of this clone. The read comes to an end 3 residues before the CDR3 does, leaving the germline J gene to fill in the end. This chain uses TRBV20-1 with TRBJ1-5; TRBD1 agrees at 9 bases. The CDR3 has 15 amino acids. CDR1 is DFQATT and CDR2 is SNEGSKA in the germline V gene (reference sequence). Trimming cost V 6 bases and J 2 bases; bases outside gene matches: 8. Partial CDR3 DNA: TGCAGTGCCACAAACCGGGACAGGGGCAATCAGCCC. It yields the protein CSATNRDRGNQP. The CDR3 as a whole reads CSATNRDRGNQPQHF.

This clone turned up a few times. Read sequence stops 3 residues before the CDR3 end, and the germline J gene provides the missing end. The rearrangement links TRBV2 to TRBJ2-7, with a possible D match to TRBD1 (5 bases). The germline V and J ends were trimmed by 9 bases and 5 bases, with 11 bases remaining between them. Per germline, CDR1 SNHLY and CDR2 FYNNEI. CDR3 length: 11 amino acids. CDR3 DNA (partial): TGTGCCAGTTCAGGGCAGCACGAG. Translated, it gives CASSGQHE. The CDR3 as a whole reads CASSGQHEQYF.